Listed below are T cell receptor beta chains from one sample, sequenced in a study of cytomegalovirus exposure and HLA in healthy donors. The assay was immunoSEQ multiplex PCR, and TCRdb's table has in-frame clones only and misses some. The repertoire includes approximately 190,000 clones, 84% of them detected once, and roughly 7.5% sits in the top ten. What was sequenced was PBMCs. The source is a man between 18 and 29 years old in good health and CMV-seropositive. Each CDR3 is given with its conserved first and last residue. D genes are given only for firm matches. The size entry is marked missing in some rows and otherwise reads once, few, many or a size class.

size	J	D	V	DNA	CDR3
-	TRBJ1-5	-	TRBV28	TGTGCCAGCAGCCTGGGGAGGCACCGGCCCCAGCATTTT	CASSLGRHRPQHF
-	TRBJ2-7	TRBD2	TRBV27	TGTGCCAGTTCCCCCCAGCGGGAGTCCTACGAGCAGTACTTC	CASSPQRESYEQYF
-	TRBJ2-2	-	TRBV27	TGTGCCAGCAGCCGGGCAGGGATACACGGGGAGCTGTTTTTT	CASSRAGIHGELFF
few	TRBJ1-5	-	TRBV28	TGTGCCAGCAGTTCGGGTGTTCGGAATCAGCCCCAGCATTTT	CASSSGVRNQPQHF
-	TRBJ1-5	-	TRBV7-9	TGTGCCAGCAGCTCCGTGGGGGGTAAGGGCTCCTATCAGCCCCAGCATTTT	CASSSVGGKGSYQPQHF
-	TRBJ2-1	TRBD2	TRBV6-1	TGTGCCAGCAGTGGAGCGGGAGTGGACAATGAGCAGTTCTTC	CASSGAGVDNEQFF
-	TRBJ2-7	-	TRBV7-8	TGTGCCAGCAGCCCACCGGGAGCCCATTACGAGCAGTACTTC	CASSPPGAHYEQYF
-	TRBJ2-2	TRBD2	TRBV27	TGTGCCAGCAGTACGAGATGGGGAGGGCGATACACCGGGGAGCTGTTTTTT	CASSTRWGGRYTGELFF
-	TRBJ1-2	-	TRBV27	TGTGCCAGCAGTTTAGGACAGTTCTATGGCTACACCTTC	CASSLGQFYGYTF
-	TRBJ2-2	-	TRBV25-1	TGTGCCAGCAGTGATTTACAACACAACACCGGGGAGCTGTTTTTT	CASSDLQHNTGELFF
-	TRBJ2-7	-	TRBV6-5	TGTGCCAGCAGTTACGGTGGCGGGACGAGAATCTACGAGCAGTACTTC	CASSYGGGTRIYEQYF
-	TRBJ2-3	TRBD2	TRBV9	TGTGCCAGCAGCGTCGGCGGGAGGGCCCACGATACGCAGTATTTT	CASSVGGRAHDTQYF
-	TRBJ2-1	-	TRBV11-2	TGTGCCAGCAGCAGAACTAGGGACTACAATGAGCAGTTCTTC	CASSRTRDYNEQFF
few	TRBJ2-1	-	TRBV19	TGTGCCAGTCGCCTCGGTCCCGCCCTTGAGCAGTTCTTC	CASRLGPALEQFF
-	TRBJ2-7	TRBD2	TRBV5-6	TGTGCCAGCAGCTCTGGACTAGCGGGAACCGATTACGAGCAGTACTTC	CASSSGLAGTDYEQYF
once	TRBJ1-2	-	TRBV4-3	TGCGCCAGCAGCCAGGAACCGCGGGGTGACTATGGCTACACCTTC	CASSQEPRGDYGYTF
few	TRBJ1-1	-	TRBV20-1	TGCAGTGCCCACAAGAACACTGAAGCTTTCTTT	CSAHKNTEAFF
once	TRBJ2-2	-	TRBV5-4	TGTGCCAGCAGCCCCGAGGTGAGGACCGGGGAGCTGTTTTTT	CASSPEVRTGELFF
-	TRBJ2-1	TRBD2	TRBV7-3	TGTGCCAGCAGCCCCCTAGCGGGGGCCTACAATGAGCAGTTCTTC	CASSPLAGAYNEQFF
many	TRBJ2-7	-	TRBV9	TGTGCCAGCAGCGTTGGAACAGGGTCCGAGCAGTACTTC	CASSVGTGSEQYF
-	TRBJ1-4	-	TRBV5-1	TGCGCCAGCAGCTTGGTCGGTGGAACTAATGAAAAACTGTTTTTT	CASSLVGGTNEKLFF
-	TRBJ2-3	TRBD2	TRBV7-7	TGTGCCAGCAGCTTACAGTCAGGGACTATCGGAGATACGCAGTATTTT	CASSLQSGTIGDTQYF
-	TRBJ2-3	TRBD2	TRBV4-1	TGCGCCAGCAGCCAAGTGGCGGGAGTGATTGTAGATACGCAGTATTTT	CASSQVAGVIVDTQYF
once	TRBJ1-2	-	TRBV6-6	TGTGCCAGCAGTTACGAGGGTATTCCTAACTATGGCTACACCTTC	CASSYEGIPNYGYTF
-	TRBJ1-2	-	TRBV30	TGTGCCTGGAGTGGTTTTGGACAGAATAACTATGGCTACACCTTC	CAWSGFGQNNYGYTF
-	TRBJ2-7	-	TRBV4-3	TGCGCCAGCAGCCAAGAACAGGGTGGGACCTACGAGCAGTACTTC	CASSQEQGGTYEQYF